There are a few counts of the clone carrying this TCR beta chain. Its specificity is unknown. These data are taken from a study of beta chain features in type 1 diabetes. Expressed TCRB transcripts were sequenced after all isolated RNA was converted to cDNA. Deep immunoSEQ sequencing covered naive, central memory and regulatory T cell samples. Measured with immunoSEQ multiplex PCR; TCRdb has only the in-frame clones, and not every one. This table has roughly 180,000 clones, about 13% appearing once. Study-level findings and limits: Unsettled here was the matter of whether HLA type influences TCRB rearrangement. In type 1 diabetes patients, VDJ junctions had fewer insertions; deletions at these junctions were more frequent.

Germline assignment: CDR1 LGHNA and CDR2 YSLEER. There are 14 residues in the CDR3. J gave up 4 bases and V 4 bases, and 6 bases lay outside the gene matches. Sample: central memory CD4+ T cells from blood. The chain employs TRBV4-3 and TRBJ1-2; TRBD1 matches at 7 bases. The TCR sequence derives from a woman younger than 35 in good health. The CDR3 protein is CASSPDRSSYGYTF. The CDR3 DNA reads TGCGCCAGCAGCCCGGACAGGTCTTCCTATGGCTACACCTTC.